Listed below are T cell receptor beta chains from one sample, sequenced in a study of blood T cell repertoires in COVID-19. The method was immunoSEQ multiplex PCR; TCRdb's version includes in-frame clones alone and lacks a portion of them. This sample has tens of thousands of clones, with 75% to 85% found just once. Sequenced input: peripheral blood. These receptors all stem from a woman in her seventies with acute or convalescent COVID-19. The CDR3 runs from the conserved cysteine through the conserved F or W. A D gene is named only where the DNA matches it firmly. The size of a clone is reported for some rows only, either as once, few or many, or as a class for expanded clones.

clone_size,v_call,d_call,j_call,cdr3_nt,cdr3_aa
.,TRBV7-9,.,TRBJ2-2,TGTGCCAGCAGCTCCGCGAACACCGGGGAGCTGTTTTTT,CASSSANTGELFF
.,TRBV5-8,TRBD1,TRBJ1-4,TGTGCCAGCAGCCCATGGGGACAGACGGGTAATGAAAAACTGTTTTTT,CASSPWGQTGNEKLFF
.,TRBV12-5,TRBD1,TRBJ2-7,TGTGCTAGTGGTCGGGACAGGGGCTACGAGCAGTACTTC,CASGRDRGYEQYF
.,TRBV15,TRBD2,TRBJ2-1,TGTGCCACCAGCAGGGGCCGACTAGCGGCATACAATGAGCAGTTCTTC,CATSRGRLAAYNEQFF
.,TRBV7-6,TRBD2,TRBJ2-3,TGTGCCAGCAGCTCCCTAGCGGGGGGGCCGAAGGATACGCAGTATTTT,CASSSLAGGPKDTQYF
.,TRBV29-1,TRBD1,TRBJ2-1,TGCAGCGTTGAAAGGGGACAGGGGGATGGGGATGAGCAGTTCTTC,CSVERGQGDGDEQFF
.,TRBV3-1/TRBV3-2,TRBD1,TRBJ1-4,TGTGCCAGCAGCCAAGGAGACAGGGATGAAAAACTGTTTTTT,CASSQGDRDEKLFF
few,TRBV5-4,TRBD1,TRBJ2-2,TGTGCCAGCAGCCCAGGGGGTACGAACACCGGGGAGCTGTTTTTT,CASSPGGTNTGELFF
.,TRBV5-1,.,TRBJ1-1,TGCGCCAGCAGCGGGACATCTGGAGAGGGTGAAGCTTTCTTT,CASSGTSGEGEAFF
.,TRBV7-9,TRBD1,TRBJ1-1,TGTGCCAGCAGCCTTGGGGGACAGGGGGCTTTCTTT,CASSLGGQGAFF
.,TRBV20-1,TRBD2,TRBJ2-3,TGCAGTGCTAGTAGCGGGATCAGCACAGATACGCAGTATTTT,CSASSGISTDTQYF
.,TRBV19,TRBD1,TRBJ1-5,TGTGCCAGTAGTAATTACAGGACAGGGGGCTTTAATCAGCCCCAGCATTTT,CASSNYRTGGFNQPQHF
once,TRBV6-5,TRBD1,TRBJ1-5,TGTGCCAGCAGTTCTACAGGGGATCAGCCCCAGCATTTT,CASSSTGDQPQHF
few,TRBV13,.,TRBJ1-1,TGTGCCAGCAGCTCCGTCCAGAGGACTGAAGCTTTCTTT,CASSSVQRTEAFF
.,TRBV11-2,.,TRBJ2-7,TGTGCCAGCAGCCGCGCCGGGGACGAGCAGTACTTC,CASSRAGDEQYF
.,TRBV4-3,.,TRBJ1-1,TGCGCCAGCAGCCAAGATAGGAGTATGAACACTGAAGCTTTCTTT,CASSQDRSMNTEAFF
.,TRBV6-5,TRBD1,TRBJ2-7,TGTGCCAGCAGAAGTGGACAGGGAACCTACGAGCAGTACTTC,CASRSGQGTYEQYF
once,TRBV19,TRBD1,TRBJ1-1,TGTGCCAGTAGTTCCGGACAGGGTAAGAACACTGAAGCTTTCTTT,CASSSGQGKNTEAFF